The subject of this entry is one T cell receptor beta chain. The antigen remains unidentified. Sequenced samples came from active juvenile idiopathic arthritis patients. These data belong to a study of circulating and synovial CD4+ cells in juvenile arthritis. Findings and limits, study-wide: These blood cells shared more CDR3 sequences with synovium than bulk blood.

Germline V gives CDR1 MNHEY, CDR2 SVGAGI. This CDR3 region has 13 residues. Trimming removed 2 bases from V and 5 bases from J, with 9 bases in between. Here immunoSEQ multiplex PCR was the method, and the copy in TCRdb shows in-frame clones only, minus some. The sample lists just over 35,000 clones, roughly 94% occurring once. Input material: CD4+ T cells from blood. The chain combines TRBV6-5 with TRBJ1-2; weak D call: TRBD1 (5 bases). The clonotype originates from a human donor with juvenile idiopathic arthritis. The CDR3 region is CASSYRGQYGYTF. The CDR3 DNA sequence: TGTGCCAGCAGTTACAGGGGCCAATATGGCTACACCTTC.